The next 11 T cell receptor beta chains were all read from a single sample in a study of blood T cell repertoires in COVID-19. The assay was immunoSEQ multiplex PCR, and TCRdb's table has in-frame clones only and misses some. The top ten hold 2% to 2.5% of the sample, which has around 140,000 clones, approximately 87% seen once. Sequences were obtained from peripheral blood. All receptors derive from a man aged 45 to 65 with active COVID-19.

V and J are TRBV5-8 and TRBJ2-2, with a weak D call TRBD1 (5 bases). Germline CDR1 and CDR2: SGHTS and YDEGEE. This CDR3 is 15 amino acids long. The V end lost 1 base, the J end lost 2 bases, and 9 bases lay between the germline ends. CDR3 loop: CASSLSGINTGELFF. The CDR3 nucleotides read TGTGCCAGCAGCTTGTCAGGGATAAACACCGGGGAGCTGTTTTTT.

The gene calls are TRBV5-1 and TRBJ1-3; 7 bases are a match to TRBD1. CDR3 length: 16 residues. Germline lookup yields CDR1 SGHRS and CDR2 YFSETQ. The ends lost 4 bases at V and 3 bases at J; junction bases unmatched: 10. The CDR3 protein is CASSLTPRGVGNTIYF. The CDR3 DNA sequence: TGCGCCAGCAGCCTGACCCCCAGGGGGGTTGGAAACACCATATATTTT. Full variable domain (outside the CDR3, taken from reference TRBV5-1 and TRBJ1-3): KAGVTQTPRYLIKTRGQQVTLSCSPISGHRSVSWYQQTPGQGLQFLFEYFSETQRNKGNFPGRFSGRQFSNSRSEMNVSTLELGDSALYLCASSLTPRGVGNTIYFGEGSWLTVV.

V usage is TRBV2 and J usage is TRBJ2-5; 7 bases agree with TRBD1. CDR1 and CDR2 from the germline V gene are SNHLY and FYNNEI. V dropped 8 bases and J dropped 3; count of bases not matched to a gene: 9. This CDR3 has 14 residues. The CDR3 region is CASRLSGTEETQYF. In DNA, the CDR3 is TGTGCCAGCCGACTGTCCGGGACAGAAGAGACCCAGTACTTC.

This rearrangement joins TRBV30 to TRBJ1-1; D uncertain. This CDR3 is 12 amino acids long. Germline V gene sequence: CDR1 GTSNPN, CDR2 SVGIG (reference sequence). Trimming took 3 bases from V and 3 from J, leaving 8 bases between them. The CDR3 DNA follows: TGTGCCTGGAGACAGATTTACACTGAAGCTTTCTTT. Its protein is CAWRQIYTEAFF. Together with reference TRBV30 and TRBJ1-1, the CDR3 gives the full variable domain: SQTIHQWPATLVQPVGSPLSLECTVEGTSNPNLYWYRQAAGRGLQLLFYSVGIGQISSEVPQNLSASRPQDRQFILSSKKLLLSDSGFYLCAWRQIYTEAFFGQGTRLTVV.

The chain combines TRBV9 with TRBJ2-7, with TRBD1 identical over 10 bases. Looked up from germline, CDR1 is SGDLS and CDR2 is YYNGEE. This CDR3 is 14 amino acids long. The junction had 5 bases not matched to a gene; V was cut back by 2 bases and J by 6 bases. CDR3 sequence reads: CASSVRQGASEQYF. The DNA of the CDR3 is TGTGCCAGCAGCGTGCGACAGGGGGCAAGCGAGCAGTACTTC. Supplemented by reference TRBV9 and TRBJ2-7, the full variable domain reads DSGVTQTPKHLITATGQRVTLRCSPRSGDLSVYWYQQSLDQGLQFLIQYYNGEERAKGNILERFSAQQFPDLHSELNLSSLELGDSALYFCASSVRQGASEQYFGPGTRLTVT.

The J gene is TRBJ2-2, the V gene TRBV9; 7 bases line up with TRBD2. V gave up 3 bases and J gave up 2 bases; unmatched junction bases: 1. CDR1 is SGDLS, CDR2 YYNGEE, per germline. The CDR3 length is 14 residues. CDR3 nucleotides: TGTGCCAGCAGCGCGGGACTAAACACCGGGGAGCTGTTTTTT. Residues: CASSAGLNTGELFF.

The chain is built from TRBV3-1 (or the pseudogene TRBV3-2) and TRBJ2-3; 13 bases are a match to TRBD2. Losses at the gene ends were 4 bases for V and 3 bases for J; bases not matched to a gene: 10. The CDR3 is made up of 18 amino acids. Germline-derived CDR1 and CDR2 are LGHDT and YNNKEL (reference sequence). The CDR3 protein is CASSLGGGTSGATDTQYF. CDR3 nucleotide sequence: TGTGCCAGCAGCCTCGGAGGAGGGACTAGCGGGGCAACAGATACGCAGTATTTT.

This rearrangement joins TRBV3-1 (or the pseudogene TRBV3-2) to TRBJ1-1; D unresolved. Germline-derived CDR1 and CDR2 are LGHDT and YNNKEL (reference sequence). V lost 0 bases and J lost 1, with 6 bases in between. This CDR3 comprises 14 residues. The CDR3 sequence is CASSQESWNTEAFF. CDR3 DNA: TGTGCCAGCAGCCAAGAGAGCTGGAACACTGAAGCTTTCTTT.

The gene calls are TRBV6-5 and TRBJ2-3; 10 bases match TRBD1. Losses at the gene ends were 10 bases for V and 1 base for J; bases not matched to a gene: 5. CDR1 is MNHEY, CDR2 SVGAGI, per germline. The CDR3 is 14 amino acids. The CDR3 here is CAISTGGGTDTQYF. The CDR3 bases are TGTGCCATTTCGACAGGGGGCGGCACAGATACGCAGTATTTT.

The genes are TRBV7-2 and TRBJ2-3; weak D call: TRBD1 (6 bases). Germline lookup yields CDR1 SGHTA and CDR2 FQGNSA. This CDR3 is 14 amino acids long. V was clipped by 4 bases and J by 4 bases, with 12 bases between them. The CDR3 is CASSSHSGADTQYF. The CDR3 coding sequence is TGTGCCAGCAGCTCGCACTCAGGGGCAGATACGCAGTATTTT.

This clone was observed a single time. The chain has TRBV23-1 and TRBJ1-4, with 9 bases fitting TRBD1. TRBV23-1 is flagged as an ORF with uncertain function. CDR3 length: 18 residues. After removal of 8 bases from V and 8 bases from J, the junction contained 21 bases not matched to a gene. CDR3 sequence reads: CASVKPFERGTGKEKLFF. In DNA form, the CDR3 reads TGCGCCAGCGTGAAACCCTTTGAGAGGGGGACAGGGAAAGAAAAACTGTTTTTT.